This is a list of T cell receptor beta chains from one sample in a study of post-analysis software for immune sequencing data. In TCRdb, the PCR reads were re-called with MiXCR into one record per CDR3 protein. The sample has about 770,000 distinct CDR3 sequences, 40% to 55% seen once. Sequencing was performed on blood. The receptor set was obtained from a girl aged 10 to 17 with multiple sclerosis. Each CDR3 is given with its conserved first and last residue. Fields, in order: V gene, J gene, clone size, D gene, CDR3 DNA, CDR3 protein. The D gene is left open where the match is weak. Size values are once, few and many counts, or a class for expanded clones, and some rows have none.

TRBV12-3/TRBV12-4,TRBJ2-3,few,TRBD2,TGTGCCAGCAGTTGGGGCATTCGGCTAGCGGACAGCACAGATACGCAGTATTTT,CASSWGIRLADSTDTQYF
TRBV28,TRBJ2-3,NA,TRBD2,TGTGCCAGCAGTCCGTGGTCCAGGACTAGTTCGGCACCAGATACGCAGTATTTT,CASSPWSRTSSAPDTQYF
TRBV27,TRBJ2-7,few,TRBD2,TGTGCCAGCAGTCGACTAGCGGGAGATGCGGGCGAGCAGTACTTC,CASSRLAGDAGEQYF
TRBV6-2/TRBV6-3,TRBJ2-6,NA,TRBD1,TGTGCCAGCAGTTTCAGGGCAGGGGGCCCTGGGGCCAACGTCCTGATTTTC,CASSFRAGGPGANVLIF
TRBV20-1,TRBJ1-4,NA,TRBD1,TGCAGTGCTATAATCCAGGGACAGGGGAGGGAAAAACTGTTTTTT,CSAIIQGQGREKLFF
TRBV7-2,TRBJ2-7,NA,TRBD1,TGTGCCAGCAGAGGTACGGACAGGCTACTTTACGAGCAGTACTTC,CASRGTDRLLYEQYF
TRBV29-1,TRBJ2-5,NA,TRBD1,TGCAGTTACCGACAGGGTGTAGTATCACCGCAGTACTTC,CSYRQGVVSPQYF
TRBV27,TRBJ2-7,few,NA,TGTGCCAGCAGTCTTCATAGACCCCAGAGCTCCTACGAGCAGTACTTC,CASSLHRPQSSYEQYF
TRBV6-1,TRBJ2-7,NA,NA,TGTGCCAGCAGTGAAGGTTTTACAGCGTACGAGCAGTACTTC,CASSEGFTAYEQYF
TRBV4-1,TRBJ2-4,NA,NA,TGCGCCAGCAGCCAAGACCTAAACATTCAGTACTTC,CASSQDLNIQYF
TRBV7-9,TRBJ1-1,NA,NA,TGTGCCAGCAGCTTAGCGGGGGACGGCGGCACTGAAGCTTTCTTT,CASSLAGDGGTEAFF
TRBV27,TRBJ1-2,NA,NA,TGTGCCAGCAAACAAGTAAGCGCGGCTGATGGCTACACCTTC,CASKQVSAADGYTF
TRBV10-3,TRBJ2-3,NA,NA,TGTGCCATCAGTCCAGGAGGTAGCCCCGCGGCAGATACGCAGTATTTT,CAISPGGSPAADTQYF
TRBV11-2,TRBJ2-1,NA,NA,TGTGCCAGCAGCCCTGAACTCCGCAATGAGCAGTTCTTC,CASSPELRNEQFF
TRBV7-2,TRBJ2-7,few,TRBD2,TGTGCCAGCACGGCGGGAGGGTTGGCCGCCTACGAGCAGTACTTC,CASTAGGLAAYEQYF
TRBV20-1,TRBJ2-6,NA,TRBD1,TGCAGTGCTAGTCCGGGACAGGGATCTGGGGCCAACGTCCTGACTTTC,CSASPGQGSGANVLTF
TRBV20-1,TRBJ1-2,few,NA,TGCAGTGCTAGAGATGTGAACTATGGCTACACCTTC,CSARDVNYGYTF
TRBV14,TRBJ2-3,once,NA,TGTGCCAGCAGCCAACGCCGGCAGCTAAGCACAGATACGCAGTATTTT,CASSQRRQLSTDTQYF
TRBV7-9,TRBJ2-2,few,NA,TGTGCCAGCAGGACTCTGAACACCGGGGAGCTGTTTTTT,CASRTLNTGELFF
TRBV10-3,TRBJ2-1,few,TRBD1,TGTGCCATCAACGATGGGGGACAGGAGCAGTTCTTC,CAINDGGQEQFF
TRBV6-4,TRBJ2-1,NA,NA,TGTGCCAGCAGTGACCGGGAGCTAGGGAGTGAGCAGTTCTTC,CASSDRELGSEQFF
TRBV5-5,TRBJ2-5,NA,NA,TGTGCCAGCAGCCGGACTACTTACCTCCAAGAGACCCAGTACTTC,CASSRTTYLQETQYF
TRBV25-1,TRBJ2-7,NA,NA,TGTGCCAGCAGTATTCACAGGGAAACCCACGAGCAGTACTTC,CASSIHRETHEQYF
TRBV11-2,TRBJ2-1,NA,NA,TGTGCCAGCAGCGCCCTCGGGGGCCCCTACAATGAGCAGTTCTTC,CASSALGGPYNEQFF
TRBV20-1,TRBJ1-1,NA,NA,TGCAGTGCTAGACCACGCGACAGGTTGAGCACTGAAGCTTTCTTT,CSARPRDRLSTEAFF
TRBV28,TRBJ2-5,NA,NA,TGTGCCAGCAGTTTATCACTACCGGGCGCGGGAGAGACCCAGTACTTC,CASSLSLPGAGETQYF
TRBV6-5,TRBJ1-2,many,TRBD1,TGTGCCAGCAGTCCCCAACGGGACAGGTGGCATGGCTACACCTTC,CASSPQRDRWHGYTF
TRBV15,TRBJ2-1,few,TRBD1,TGTGCCACCGGACAGGGGAATGAGCAGTTCTTC,CATGQGNEQFF
TRBV7-2,TRBJ2-7,NA,TRBD2,TGTGCCAGCAGACCCTCTAGCGGGAGATCGACTGACGAGCAGTACTTC,CASRPSSGRSTDEQYF
TRBV15,TRBJ2-7,NA,NA,TGTGCCACCAGCAGAGGAAACTACGAGCAGTACTTC,CATSRGNYEQYF
TRBV20-1,TRBJ2-1,NA,NA,TGCAGTGCTACCGGGACTGGGCCTAATGAGCAGTTCTTC,CSATGTGPNEQFF
TRBV3-1,TRBJ2-5,few,NA,TGTGCCAGCAGCCAAGAGGGGACCAAACGAGAGACCCAGTACTTC,CASSQEGTKRETQYF
TRBV5-6,TRBJ2-1,few,TRBD2,TGTGCCAGCAGCCCCCTAGCGGAGTACAATGAGCAGTTCTTC,CASSPLAEYNEQFF
TRBV9,TRBJ2-7,NA,NA,TGTGCCAGCAGCGTAGACACAGGGCAAGGCTACGAGCAGTACTTC,CASSVDTGQGYEQYF
TRBV6-5,TRBJ1-1,NA,NA,TGTGCCAGCAGCCAGAGGTCTGCGGGATGGACTGAAGCTTTCTTT,CASSQRSAGWTEAFF
TRBV9,TRBJ2-4,few,NA,TGTGCCAGCAGCGTATCCCAGGGGTTCAAGAACATTCAGTACTTC,CASSVSQGFKNIQYF
TRBV11-2,TRBJ2-1,few,TRBD2,TGTGCCAGCAGCCCCCCAAGGGGGACTAGCGGGTTCAATGAGCAGTTCTTC,CASSPPRGTSGFNEQFF
TRBV4-3,TRBJ2-1,few,TRBD2,TGCGCCAGCAGCCAAGGACGGACTAGGGAATACAATGAGCAGTTCTTC,CASSQGRTREYNEQFF
TRBV29-1,TRBJ2-7,NA,NA,TGCAGCGCCACAGGGCGACATAACTCCTACGAGCAGTACTTC,CSATGRHNSYEQYF
TRBV6-6,TRBJ2-7,NA,NA,TGTGCCAGCAACGAGGCCAGGACCTACGAGCAGTACTTC,CASNEARTYEQYF